These 15 T cell receptor beta chains were sequenced from one sample in a study of blood T cell repertoires in COVID-19. The table came from immunoSEQ multiplex PCR; TCRdb's copy has only in-frame clones and leaves some out. Among around 200,000 clones, approximately 83% were seen once, and the ten largest hold about 7%. Specimen: peripheral blood. The receptors shown here come from a woman in her thirties or forties with COVID-19, enrolled during active disease.

The gene calls are TRBV29-1 and TRBJ2-2, with D tentatively TRBD1 (6 bases). The CDR3 sequence is 14 residues long. Germline assignment: CDR1 SQVTM and CDR2 ANQGSEA. V gave up 1 base and J gave up 1 base, with 7 bases separating them. In DNA, the CDR3 is TGCAGCGTTGAAGGGACAGAGAACACCGGGGAGCTGTTTTTT. Protein: CSVEGTENTGELFF.

The gene calls are TRBV5-1 and TRBJ2-2; tentatively, D is TRBD1 (6 bases). Trimming pared 1 base from V and 4 bases from J, leaving 23 bases between. Looked up from germline, CDR1 is SGHRS and CDR2 is YFSETQ. CDR3 size: 19 residues. In DNA, the CDR3 is TGCGCCAGCAGCTTGCCCGCAGGGGAGAACGCCTTCGGCACCGGGGAGCTGTTTTTT. This codes for CASSLPAGENAFGTGELFF.

The V gene is TRBV14, the J gene TRBJ1-3; D unclear. CDR3 size: 15 residues. Trimming left V 1 base short and J 0 bases short, with 7 bases between. The germline gives CDR1 SGHDN, CDR2 FVKESK. The DNA for the CDR3 is TGTGCCAGCAGCCAAGCCGGGAGCTCTGGAAACACCATATATTTT. This translates into CASSQAGSSGNTIYF.

The chain has TRBV6-6 and TRBJ1-1, with D perhaps TRBD1 (5 bases). The germline CDR1 and CDR2 sequences are MNHNY and SVGAGI (reference sequence). The CDR3 runs to 11 residues. V was shortened by 10 bases and J by 7 bases, with 13 bases between the two germline ends. DNA for the CDR3: TGTGCCACCATAACGGGGGGTGAAGCTTTCTTT. Its protein is CATITGGEAFF.

This clone has just a few counts. The chain recombines TRBV28 with TRBJ2-4, with TRBD2 matching over 14 bases. V trimming: 3 bases; J trimming: 7 bases; junction bases outside the gene matches: 8. The CDR3 is 17 amino acids. The V gene's germline CDR1 is MDHEN and CDR2 SYDVKM. The CDR3 coding sequence is TGTGCCAGCAGTTTGGGACTAGCGGGAGAGGCGGGGAACATTCAGTACTTC. It encodes CASSLGLAGEAGNIQYF.

The V and J genes are TRBV7-2 and TRBJ1-6, with D tentatively TRBD1 (5 bases). The ends were cut back, 1 base at V and 8 bases at J, with 12 bases in the middle. This CDR3 spans 15 amino acids. Germline V gene lookup returns CDR1 SGHTA and CDR2 FQGNSA. The CDR3 bases are TGTGCCAGCAGCTTAGGGAGGGGTTCCCATTCACCCCTCCACTTT. Translating gives CASSLGRGSHSPLHF.

This sequence joins TRBV6-5 and TRBJ1-3; D uncertain. The germline V gene has CDR1 MNHEY and CDR2 SVGAGI. V was trimmed by 0 bases and J by 1 base, leaving 10 bases between them. CDR3 length: 16 amino acids. The CDR3 bases are TGTGCCAGCAGTTACTCGATGGCCATGTCTGGAAACACCATATATTTT. Its translation is CASSYSMAMSGNTIYF.

This clone was detected a few times. V and J are TRBV5-1 and TRBJ2-1; maybe TRBD2 (5 bases). Germline V gene sequence: CDR1 SGHRS, CDR2 YFSETQ. The CDR3 totals 12 residues. V was shortened by 4 bases and J by 7 bases, with 9 bases between the two germline ends. CDR3 nucleotide sequence: TGCGCCAGCAGCCCGGGGTGGAATGAGCAGTTCTTC. Amino acid sequence: CASSPGWNEQFF.

V usage is TRBV11-2 and J usage is TRBJ1-6, with no clear D. The V and J ends lost 4 bases and 0 bases respectively, with 13 bases between them. The length of the CDR3 is 17 residues. The germline V gene encodes CDR1 SGHAT and CDR2 FQNNGV. The CDR3 region is CASSSAEVSSYNSPLHF. CDR3 nucleotide sequence: TGTGCCAGCAGCTCAGCGGAAGTTAGCTCCTATAATTCACCCCTCCACTTT.

The table lists this clone with a count of one. The V and J genes are TRBV7-6 and TRBJ1-3; D gene uncertain. Trimming left V 3 bases short and J 4 bases short, with 16 bases between. The germline V gene has CDR1 SGHVS and CDR2 FNYEAQ. The CDR3 spans 16 residues. In DNA, the CDR3 is TGTGCCAGCAGCTTCTCCAGACGCGGATCGGGAAACACCATATATTTT. This translates into CASSFSRRGSGNTIYF.

The gene calls are TRBV18 and TRBJ1-2; D is possibly TRBD1 (5 bases). CDR3 length equals 15 residues. The V end lost 3 bases, the J end lost 1 base, and 12 bases lay between the germline ends. Germline CDR1 is KGHSH and CDR2 is LQKENI. The CDR3 reads CASSPPQGFNYGYTF. The CDR3, as DNA: TGTGCCAGCTCACCCCCTCAGGGCTTTAACTATGGCTACACCTTC.

The rearrangement joins TRBV27 to TRBJ1-5; D call uncertain. From germline, CDR1 is MNHEY and CDR2 SMNVEV (reference sequence). V was clipped by 6 bases and J by 3 bases, with 9 bases between them. The CDR3 loop spans 13 amino acids. The DNA for the CDR3 is TGTGCCAGCAGCGACGGGTACAATCAGCCCCAGCATTTT. It codes for CASSDGYNQPQHF.

This clone was recorded once. The chain couples TRBV5-1 to TRBJ1-5; possible D gene TRBD1, 5 bases. The V gene lost 0 bases and the J gene lost 3 bases, with 10 bases spanning the gap. The CDR3 has 15 amino acids. The germline V gene has CDR1 SGHRS and CDR2 YFSETQ. CDR3 sequence reads: CASSLDGGPNQPQHF. CDR3 DNA sequence: TGCGCCAGCAGCTTGGACGGGGGACCCAATCAGCCCCAGCATTTT.

This chain uses TRBV29-1 with TRBJ2-7, with TRBD1 matching 8 bases. The CDR3 sequence is 12 residues long. Per the germline V gene, CDR1 is SQVTM and CDR2 is ANQGSEA. The junction had 6 bases not matched to a gene; V was cut back by 4 bases and J by 7 bases. CDR3 sequence reads: CSVATGAGEQYF. CDR3 in DNA: TGCAGCGTTGCGACAGGGGCAGGGGAGCAGTACTTC.

This clone was seen only a few times. This chain joins TRBV7-8 and TRBJ2-2; 9 bases are shared with TRBD1. The CDR3 is 13 amino acids. V lost 5 bases and J lost 7; bases outside the gene matches: 2. From germline, CDR1 is SGHVS and CDR2 FQNEAQ. The CDR3, as DNA: TGTGCCAGCAGCGTGGACAGGGGCGGGGAGCTGTTTTTT. Amino acid sequence: CASSVDRGGELFF.